This T cell receptor beta chain was sequenced during a study of control samples from healthy donors and cancer patients. Clones were sequenced by immunoSEQ multiplex PCR, and TCRdb holds only the in-frame ones, with some missing. Of some 90,000 clones listed, 85% to 90% are singletons. The CDR3 covers 17 residues. CDR1 SGHRS and CDR2 YFSETQ come from the germline V gene. The V end lost 0 bases, the J end lost 1 base, and 15 bases lay between the germline ends. This TCR was sampled from a woman aged 60-75 years in good health. This sequence joins TRBV5-1 and TRBJ2-3; D is ambiguous. The specimen was blood. DNA for the CDR3: TGCGCCAGCAGCTTGGCAATGGATTCTAGACGCACAGATACGCAGTATTTT. This gives the protein CASSLAMDSRRTDTQYF. The full variable domain, in which reference TRBV5-1 and TRBJ2-3 provide the parts outside the CDR3, is KAGVTQTPRYLIKTRGQQVTLSCSPISGHRSVSWYQQTPGQGLQFLFEYFSETQRNKGNFPGRFSGRQFSNSRSEMNVSTLELGDSALYLCASSLAMDSRRTDTQYFGPGTRLTVL.